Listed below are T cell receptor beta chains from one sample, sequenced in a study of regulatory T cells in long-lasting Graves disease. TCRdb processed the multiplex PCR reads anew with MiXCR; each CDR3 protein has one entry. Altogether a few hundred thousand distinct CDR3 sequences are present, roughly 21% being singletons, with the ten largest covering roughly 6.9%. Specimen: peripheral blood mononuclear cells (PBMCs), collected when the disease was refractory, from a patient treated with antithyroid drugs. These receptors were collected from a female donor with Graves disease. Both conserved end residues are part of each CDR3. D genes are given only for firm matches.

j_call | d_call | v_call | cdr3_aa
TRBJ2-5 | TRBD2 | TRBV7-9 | CASSLSWTSGGKETQYF
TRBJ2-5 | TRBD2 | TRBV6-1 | CASSREAGGQETQYF
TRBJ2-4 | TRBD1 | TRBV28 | CASSPRTGPNIQYF
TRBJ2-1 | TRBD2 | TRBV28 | CASSWGGDDNEQFF
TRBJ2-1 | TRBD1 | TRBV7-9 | CASSLAGTVYNEQFF
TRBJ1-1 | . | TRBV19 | CASSPTDRTTEAFF
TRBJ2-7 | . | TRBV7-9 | CASSPPTGQGRNEQYF
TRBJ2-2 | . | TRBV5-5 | CASSLGARADTGELFF
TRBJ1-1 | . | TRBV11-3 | CASSSPMKALEAFF
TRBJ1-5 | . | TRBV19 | CASTSPSRRNQPQHF
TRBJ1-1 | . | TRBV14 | CASSQVWNTEAFF
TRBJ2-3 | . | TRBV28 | CASSLPAGLTDTQYF
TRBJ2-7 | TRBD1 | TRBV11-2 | CASSFGTAIYEQYF
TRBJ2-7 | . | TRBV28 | CANYEQYF
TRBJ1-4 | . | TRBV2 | CASSAGREKLFF
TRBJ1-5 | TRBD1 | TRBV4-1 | CASSQRLGTGWNQPQHF
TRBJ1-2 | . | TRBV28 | CASSQGYYGYTF
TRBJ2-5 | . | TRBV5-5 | CASSLMEAGLETQYF
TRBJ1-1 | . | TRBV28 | CASMGGEVTEAFF
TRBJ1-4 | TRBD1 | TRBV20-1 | CSARIRQGDSKKLFF
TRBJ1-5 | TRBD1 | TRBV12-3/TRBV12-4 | CASSPEGAVNQPQHF
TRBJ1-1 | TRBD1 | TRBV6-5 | CASSYSGLGTGKNTEAFF
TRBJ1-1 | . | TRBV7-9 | CASSPGQRENTEAFF
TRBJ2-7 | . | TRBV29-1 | CTQTGAYEQYF
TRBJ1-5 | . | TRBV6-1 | CASSDQPQHF
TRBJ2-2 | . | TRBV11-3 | CASSLGVPLGTGELFF
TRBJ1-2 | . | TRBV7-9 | CASSLGTAPLYGYTF
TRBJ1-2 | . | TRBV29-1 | CSASATGSTNNYGYTF
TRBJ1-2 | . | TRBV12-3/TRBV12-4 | CASTGGTNYGYTF
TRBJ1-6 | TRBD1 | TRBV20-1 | CSAATTGGIGNSPLHF
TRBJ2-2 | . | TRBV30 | CAWSRVDTGELFF
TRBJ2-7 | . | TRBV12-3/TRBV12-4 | CASRYRFNYEQYF
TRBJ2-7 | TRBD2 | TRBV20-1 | CSAASLAGRVYEQYF
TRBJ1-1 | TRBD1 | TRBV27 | CASRDTPGQGVGRSFF
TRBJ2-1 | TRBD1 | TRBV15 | CATSRDGGQGAYNEQFF
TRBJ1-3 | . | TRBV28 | CASLRGNTIYF
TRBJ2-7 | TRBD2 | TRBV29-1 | CSVRGLAGYEQYF
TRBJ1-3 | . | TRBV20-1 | CSAPTSGNTIYF
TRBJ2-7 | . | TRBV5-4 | CASSLGWGLYEQYF
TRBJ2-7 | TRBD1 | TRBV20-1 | CSVRGRESYEQYF
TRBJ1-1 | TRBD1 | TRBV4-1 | CASSQDEGQGVEAFF
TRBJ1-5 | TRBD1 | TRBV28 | CASSIRTGAQPQHF
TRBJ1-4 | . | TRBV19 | CASTVRVNEKLFF
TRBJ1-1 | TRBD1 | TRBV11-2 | CASSSPSIYRGGRDTEAFF
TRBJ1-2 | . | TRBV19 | CASSILGVGNYGYTF
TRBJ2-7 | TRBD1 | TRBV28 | CASSYTGQGSHGQYF
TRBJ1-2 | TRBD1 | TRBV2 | CASSDQTGNGYTF
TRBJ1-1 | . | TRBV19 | CASTPPVNTEAFF
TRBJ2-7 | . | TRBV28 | CASSFRPSEQYF
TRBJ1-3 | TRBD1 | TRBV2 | CASSRQGSGNTIYF
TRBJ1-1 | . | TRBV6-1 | CASRPAMDKAFF
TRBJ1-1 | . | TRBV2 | CASSELSPQVAEAFF